A single sample is the source of the 5 T cell receptor beta chains below, sequenced in a study of radiotherapy plus CTLA-4 blockade in lung cancer. Generated by immunoSEQ multiplex PCR, the TCRdb table keeps only in-frame clones and is missing some. Of around 80,000 clones listed, roughly four fifths are singletons. Sequenced here: peripheral blood, sampled from a patient treated with radiotherapy plus ipilimumab. Receptor source: a human donor with non-small cell lung cancer who had stable disease on radiotherapy plus ipilimumab.

This chain joins TRBV28 and TRBJ2-7; 9 positions match TRBD1. The CDR3 is made up of 14 amino acids. Germline CDR1 reads MDHEN; CDR2 reads SYDVKM. With V trimmed by 7 bases and J by 3 bases, 7 bases remained unmatched. For the CDR3, the DNA is TGTGCCAGCAAGGAGCTGGGACAGGGCTACGAGCAGTACTTC. Translated: CASKELGQGYEQYF.

This rearrangement joins TRBV5-4 to TRBJ1-1; tentative D call: TRBD1 (5 bases). The ends were cut back, 4 bases at V and 1 base at J, with 11 bases in the middle. The CDR3 has 14 amino acids. The germline V gene encodes CDR1 SGHNT and CDR2 YYREEE (reference sequence). As DNA, the CDR3 is TGTGCCAGCAGCCTCCCTGGGGGGAACACTGAAGCTTTCTTT. Its translation is CASSLPGGNTEAFF.

The gene calls are TRBV5-1 and TRBJ2-7; 7 bases line up with TRBD1. The trim removed 4 bases at V and 1 base at J, leaving 5 bases unmatched. From germline, CDR1 is SGHRS and CDR2 YFSETQ. CDR3 size: 14 residues. CDR3 DNA: TGCGCCAGCAGCCCGGGGACAGTTTCCTACGAGCAGTACTTC. It specifies CASSPGTVSYEQYF.

V is TRBV9 and J is TRBJ2-7; TRBD1 agrees at 9 bases. With 1 base clipped from V and 3 bases from J, the junction kept 5 bases outside the gene matches. The CDR3 length is 15 residues. Germline loops: CDR1 SGDLS, CDR2 YYNGEE. CDR3 sequence (DNA): TGTGCCAGCAGCGTAACAGGGGGCGATCGCTACGAGCAGTACTTC. Its protein is CASSVTGGDRYEQYF.

The V call is TRBV4-2, the J call TRBJ2-7; maybe TRBD2 (5 bases). CDR1 LGHNA and CDR2 YNFKEQ come from the germline V gene. The CDR3 has 18 residues. V lost 0 bases, J lost 0 bases, and 18 bases lay in between. This CDR3 reads CASSQDLPSMGSSYEQYF. CDR3 sequence (DNA): TGTGCCAGCAGCCAAGACTTACCTTCCATGGGGAGCTCCTACGAGCAGTACTTC.